This T cell receptor beta chain was identified during a study of OX40 agonist ivuxolimab in advanced cancers. Study-wide context: Previous treatment with anti-PD-1, anti-PD-L1 or anti-CTLA-4 therapy was allowed; 35% to 50% had received some.

Germline V CDR1 and CDR2: LNHNV, YYDKDF (reference sequence). This CDR3 comprises 12 residues. V was cut by 1 base and J by 10 bases, with 10 bases left in between. Clones were read by immunoSEQ multiplex PCR, and TCRdb kept only the in-frame ones, dropping some. The data contain about 51,000 clones, 65% to 85% of them singletons. The source is an adult with an advanced solid tumor such as melanoma, head and neck, liver or kidney cancer. The sample in question was CD4+ or CD8+ T cells sorted from blood, obtained in a trial of the OX40 agonist ivuxolimab. The gene calls are TRBV15 and TRBJ1-1; TRBD1 is a possible D gene (5 bases). The DNA for the CDR3 is TGTGCCACCAGCAGAGTCCGGGACGGAGCTTTCTTT. Encoded protein: CATSRVRDGAFF.